The rows below give T cell receptor beta chains drawn from one sample of a study of OX40 agonist ivuxolimab in advanced cancers. Using immunoSEQ multiplex PCR, the repertoire was profiled, and TCRdb retains in-frame clones only, with some absent. The data show fewer than 100,000 clones, approximately 83% seen once. Specimen: CD4+ or CD8+ T cells sorted from blood, collected in a trial of the OX40 agonist ivuxolimab. The receptors stem from an adult with an advanced solid tumor such as melanoma, head and neck, liver or kidney cancer. The CDR3 runs from the conserved cysteine through the conserved F or W. The D gene is left open where the match is weak. Size is stated for part of the rows, as once, few or many counts, or as a class when the clone is expanded.

>TRBJ1-5|TRBV6-4|NA|few
CASSRGSNQPQHF
TGTGCCAGCAGCCGCGGAAGCAATCAGCCCCAGCATTTT
>TRBJ1-2|TRBV10-3|NA|once
CAIMSGEGGYTF
TGTGCCATCATGTCAGGGGAGGGTGGCTACACCTTC
>TRBJ1-6|TRBV9|NA|NA
CASSVGADADSPLHF
TGTGCCAGCAGCGTAGGGGCGGACGCTGATTCACCCCTCCACTTT
>TRBJ1-2|TRBV19|NA|once
CASSIGNGYTF
TGTGCCAGTAGTATAGGAAACGGCTACACCTTC
>TRBJ2-5|TRBV18|TRBD1|NA
CASSLNRGQETQYF
TGTGCCAGCTCCCTAAACAGGGGCCAAGAGACCCAGTACTTC
>TRBJ2-5|TRBV29-1|NA|NA
CSVRTAETQYF
TGCAGCGTTAGAACGGCGGAGACCCAGTACTTC
>TRBJ2-7|TRBV9|NA|NA
CASSATGNYEQYF
TGTGCCAGCAGCGCTACCGGGAACTACGAGCAGTACTTC
>TRBJ2-5|TRBV2|TRBD2|NA
CASSEDWASGVQETQYF
TGTGCCAGCAGTGAAGACTGGGCTAGCGGGGTGCAAGAGACCCAGTACTTC
>TRBJ1-1|TRBV6-5|NA|once
CASSNLIAEAFF
TGTGCCAGCAGTAACTTAATCGCTGAAGCTTTCTTT
>TRBJ2-7|TRBV11-2|NA|NA
CASSFSSGGHVTYEQYF
TGTGCCAGCAGCTTCTCCTCTGGGGGACATGTTACCTACGAGCAGTACTTC
>TRBJ2-1|TRBV7-2|NA|NA
CASSPQGHFSNEQFF
TGTGCCAGCAGCCCTCAGGGTCATTTCAGCAATGAGCAGTTCTTC
>TRBJ2-6|TRBV5-6|NA|few
CASSSWAGANVLTF
TGTGCCAGCAGCTCTTGGGCTGGGGCCAACGTCCTGACTTTC
>TRBJ2-7|TRBV19|TRBD2|NA
CASNERGGTYEQYF
TGTGCCAGTAACGAGCGGGGGGGCACCTACGAGCAGTACTTC
>TRBJ2-1|TRBV25-1|NA|NA
CASSEYPGWGHNEQFF
TGTGCCAGCAGTGAATACCCGGGTTGGGGCCACAATGAGCAGTTCTTC
>TRBJ2-5|TRBV4-2|NA|NA
CASSRSGDIGETQYF
TGTGCCAGCAGCCGATCGGGGGACATTGGAGAGACCCAGTACTTC
>TRBJ2-5|TRBV19|NA|NA
CASSMGLRGGETQYF
TGTGCCAGTAGTATGGGGCTCCGCGGAGGAGAGACCCAGTACTTC
>TRBJ2-7|TRBV5-1|NA|NA
CASRVGRDPYEQYF
TGCGCCAGCAGGGTGGGCAGGGACCCCTACGAGCAGTACTTC
>TRBJ2-3|TRBV5-1|NA|NA
CASSLGGAGIQWIDTDTQYF
TGCGCCAGCAGCTTGGGTGGGGCAGGGATTCAATGGATTGACACAGATACGCAGTATTTT
>TRBJ1-2|TRBV5-5|NA|NA
CASSLDADYGYTF
TGTGCCAGCAGCTTGGATGCAGACTATGGCTACACCTTC
>TRBJ1-1|TRBV11-2|TRBD1|NA
CASSVGQGVGNTEAFF
TGTGCCAGCAGCGTCGGACAGGGGGTCGGGAACACTGAAGCTTTCTTT
>TRBJ1-3|TRBV27|NA|NA
CATASRSGNTIYF
TGTGCCACCGCCAGCCGCTCTGGAAACACCATATATTTT
>TRBJ1-1|TRBV28|NA|NA
CASRTMAEAFF
TGTGCCAGCAGGACAATGGCTGAAGCTTTCTTT
>TRBJ2-1|TRBV5-1|NA|once
CASSPGAGAPNEQFF
TGCGCCAGCAGCCCTGGTGCGGGGGCGCCCAATGAGCAGTTCTTC
>TRBJ1-5|TRBV2|TRBD1|NA
CASRAQGGRQPQHF
TGTGCCAGCAGGGCCCAAGGGGGCCGTCAGCCCCAGCATTTT
>TRBJ2-7|TRBV28|TRBD2|NA
CASRPTSGALSYEQYF
TGTGCCAGCAGGCCTACTAGCGGGGCTCTCTCCTACGAGCAGTACTTC
>TRBJ2-3|TRBV29-1|NA|NA
CSVESPAGTDTQYF
TGCAGCGTTGAGTCGCCGGCGGGCACAGATACGCAGTATTTT
>TRBJ2-3|TRBV29-1|NA|NA
CSLPAGARADTQYF
TGCAGCTTACCCGCAGGGGCCCGAGCAGATACGCAGTATTTT
>TRBJ2-7|TRBV6-6|NA|NA
CASRTGNPEFEQYF
TGTGCCAGCAGGACTGGGAACCCCGAATTCGAGCAGTACTTC
>TRBJ2-3|TRBV7-9|TRBD1|NA
CASSWTGLPDTQYF
TGTGCCAGCAGCTGGACAGGGTTGCCAGATACGCAGTATTTT
>TRBJ2-3|TRBV6-1|NA|NA
CASSVDPTSTDTQYF
TGTGCCAGCAGCGTTGACCCAACTAGCACAGATACGCAGTATTTT
>TRBJ1-1|TRBV5-1|NA|NA
CASSDQGPGTEAFF
TGCGCCAGCAGCGACCAGGGCCCTGGTACTGAAGCTTTCTTT
>TRBJ2-1|TRBV19|TRBD1|NA
CASSAPRTGSNNEQFF
TGTGCCAGTAGTGCCCCTCGGACAGGGTCCAACAATGAGCAGTTCTTC
>TRBJ2-3|TRBV4-3|TRBD2|NA
CASSQDLGLAGNTDTQYF
TGCGCCAGCAGCCAAGATCTAGGGCTAGCGGGGAACACAGATACGCAGTATTTT
>TRBJ2-1|TRBV9|TRBD2|NA
CASSVLGLAGVNEQFF
TGTGCCAGCAGCGTATTGGGACTAGCGGGGGTAAATGAGCAGTTCTTC
>TRBJ2-3|TRBV7-2|NA|NA
CASSTRTNPFTDTQYF
TGTGCCAGCAGCACCCGGACTAATCCGTTCACAGATACGCAGTATTTT
>TRBJ2-1|TRBV7-2|NA|NA
CASSLAEQEFSYNEQFF
TGTGCCAGCAGCTTAGCGGAGCAGGAATTCTCCTACAATGAGCAGTTCTTC
>TRBJ2-7|TRBV28|TRBD2|once
CASSQPEGLVGYEQYF
TGTGCCAGCAGTCAGCCTGAGGGACTAGTAGGTTACGAGCAGTACTTC
>TRBJ2-5|TRBV30|TRBD2|NA
CAWSSLAGDQETQYF
TGTGCCTGGAGTTCACTAGCGGGGGATCAAGAGACCCAGTACTTC
>TRBJ2-3|TRBV5-1|NA|NA
CASTINLSQDTQYF
TGCGCCAGCACTATCAACCTTTCACAAGATACGCAGTATTTT
>TRBJ1-5|TRBV4-2|NA|few
CASSQAGTAGARGNQPQHF
TGTGCCAGCAGCCAAGCAGGGACCGCGGGGGCAAGGGGCAATCAGCCCCAGCATTTT
>TRBJ2-3|TRBV6-1|NA|NA
CASRRDRHTDTQYF
TGTGCCAGCAGGCGGGACAGACACACAGATACGCAGTATTTT
>TRBJ1-1|TRBV5-4|NA|NA
CASSQEWVEARNTEAFF
TGCGCCAGCAGCCAAGAGTGGGTGGAGGCTCGGAACACTGAAGCTTTCTTT
>TRBJ1-6|TRBV6-6|NA|NA
CASSYDRNSPLHF
TGTGCCAGCAGTTACGACAGGAATTCACCCCTCCACTTT
>TRBJ2-3|TRBV7-9|NA|NA
CASSPDLDAGDTQYF
TGTGCCAGCAGCCCAGACTTGGATGCTGGAGATACGCAGTATTTT
>TRBJ1-5|TRBV6-1|NA|few
CASSDPGMGNQPQHF
TGTGCCAGCAGTGATCCGGGAATGGGCAATCAGCCCCAGCATTTT
>TRBJ1-1|TRBV30|NA|few
CAWTPGREGTEAFF
TGTGCCTGGACCCCGGGAAGGGAGGGGACTGAAGCTTTCTTT
>TRBJ1-2|TRBV7-8|NA|NA
CASSQYSYGYTF
TGTGCCAGCAGCCAGTACAGCTATGGCTACACCTTC
>TRBJ1-6|TRBV5-4|TRBD1|NA
CASSSMKGTGNSPLHF
TGTGCCAGCAGCTCGATGAAAGGGACAGGGAATTCACCCCTCCACTTT
>TRBJ2-1|TRBV21-1|NA|NA
CASVGGQGYNEQFF
TGTGCCAGCGTAGGGGGACAGGGCTACAATGAGCAGTTCTTC